This T cell receptor beta chain originates from a study of cytomegalovirus exposure and HLA in healthy donors. Study findings and constraints: There were 160 or so TCR beta chains listed as cytomegalovirus-associated. As was reported, the HLA-A and HLA-B alleles of most subjects were accurately predicted from TCR beta sequences. Later genetic work tied a missense DCLRE1C variant to beta-chain V and J trimming.

PCR used 60 Vbeta primers and 13 Jbeta primers. Using immunoSEQ multiplex PCR, the repertoire was profiled, and TCRdb retains in-frame clones only, with some absent. Of tens of thousands of clones in the sample, 76% are singletons; the top ten hold around 3.3%. Worth noting for this clone: The antigen is unknown.

This receptor was taken from a young man in good health and CMV-seronegative. The sample was PBMCs.

CDR3 bases: TGCGCCAGCAGCCAGGACAGGGAAGCTTTCTTT. The encoded protein is CASSQDREAFF. This chain links TRBV4-3 with TRBJ1-1; 7 positions match TRBD1. CDR1 is LGHNA, CDR2 YSLEER, per germline. J lost 8 bases, V lost 3 bases, and 0 bases had no gene match. The CDR3 has 11 residues.